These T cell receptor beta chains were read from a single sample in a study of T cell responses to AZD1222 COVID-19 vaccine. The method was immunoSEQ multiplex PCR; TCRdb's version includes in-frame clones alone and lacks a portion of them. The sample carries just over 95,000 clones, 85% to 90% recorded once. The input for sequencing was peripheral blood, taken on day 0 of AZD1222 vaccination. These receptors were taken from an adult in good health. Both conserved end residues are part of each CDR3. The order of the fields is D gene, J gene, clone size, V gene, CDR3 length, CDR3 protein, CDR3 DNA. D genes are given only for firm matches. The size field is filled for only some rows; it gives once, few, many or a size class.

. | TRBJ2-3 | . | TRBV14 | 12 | CASSQDRGLPNF | TGTGCCAGCAGCCAAGATAGGGGTCTTCCGAATTTT
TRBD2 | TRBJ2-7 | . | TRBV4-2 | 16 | CASSQGLAGISYEQYF | TGTGCCAGCAGCCAGGGCCTAGCGGGGATTTCCTACGAGCAGTACTTC
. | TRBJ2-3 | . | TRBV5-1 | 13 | CASSSPPVDTQYF | TGCGCCAGCAGCTCACCTCCCGTGGATACGCAGTATTTT
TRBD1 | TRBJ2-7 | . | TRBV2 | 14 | CASRPGQGRDEQYF | TGTGCCAGCAGGCCGGGACAGGGCAGAGACGAGCAGTACTTC
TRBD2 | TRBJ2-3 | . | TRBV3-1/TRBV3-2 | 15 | CASRFWSGGDYTQYF | TGTGCCAGCAGGTTTTGGAGCGGGGGTGATTATACGCAGTATTTT
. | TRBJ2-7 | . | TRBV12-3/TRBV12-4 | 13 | CASSLGSSYEQYF | TGTGCCAGCAGTTTAGGGAGCTCCTACGAGCAGTACTTC
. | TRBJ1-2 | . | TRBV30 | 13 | CAWSRGVGYGYTF | TGTGCCTGGAGCCGGGGGGTAGGCTATGGCTACACCTTC
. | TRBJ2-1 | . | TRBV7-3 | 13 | CASSLGPVDEQFF | TGTGCCAGCAGCTTAGGACCCGTTGACGAGCAGTTCTTC
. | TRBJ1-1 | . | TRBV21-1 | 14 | CASSKFGGKTEAFF | TGTGCCAGCAGCAAGTTCGGAGGGAAAACTGAAGCTTTCTTT
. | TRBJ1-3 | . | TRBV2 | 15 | CASRPGLRWENTIYF | TGTGCCAGCAGACCGGGACTACGCTGGGAAAACACCATATATTTT
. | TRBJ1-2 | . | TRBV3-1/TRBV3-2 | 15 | CASSQVGDGPYGYTF | TGTGCCAGCAGCCAAGTGGGGGATGGGCCATATGGCTACACCTTC
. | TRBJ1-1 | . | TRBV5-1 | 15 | CASSPQSAGNTEAFF | TGCGCCAGCAGCCCCCAGTCCGCGGGGAACACTGAAGCTTTCTTT
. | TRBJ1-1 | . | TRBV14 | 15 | CASSQQKGWFTEAFF | TGTGCCAGCAGCCAACAAAAGGGGTGGTTTACTGAAGCTTTCTTT
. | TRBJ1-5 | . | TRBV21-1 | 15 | CASSMRGSEDQPQHF | TGTGCCAGCAGCATGCGGGGGAGTGAGGATCAGCCCCAGCATTTT
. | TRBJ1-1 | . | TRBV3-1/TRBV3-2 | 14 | CASSQADRGTEAFF | TGTGCCAGCAGCCAAGCGGACAGAGGCACTGAAGCTTTCTTT
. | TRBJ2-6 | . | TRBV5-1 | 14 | CASSLSTGANVLTF | TGCGCCAGCAGCTTAAGCACTGGGGCCAACGTCCTGACTTTC
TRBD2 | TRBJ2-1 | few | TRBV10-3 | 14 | CASNPGGSYNEQFF | TGTGCCTCAAACCCGGGGGGCTCCTACAATGAGCAGTTCTTC
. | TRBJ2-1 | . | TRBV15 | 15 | CATSRDRGFNNEQFF | TGTGCCACCAGCAGAGATCGTGGGTTCAACAATGAGCAGTTCTTC
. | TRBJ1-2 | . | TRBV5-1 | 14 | CASSPPDSPYGYTF | TGCGCCAGCAGCCCGCCGGACAGCCCCTATGGCTACACCTTC
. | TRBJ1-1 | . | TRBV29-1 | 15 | CSAAMGWGMNTEAFF | TGCAGCGCTGCTATGGGTTGGGGGATGAACACTGAAGCTTTCTTT
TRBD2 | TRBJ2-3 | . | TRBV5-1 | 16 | CASQTISGGGTDTQYF | TGCGCCAGCCAGACGATTAGCGGGGGGGGCACAGATACGCAGTATTTT
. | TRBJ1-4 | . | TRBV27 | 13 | CASSLRVNEKLFF | TGTGCCAGCAGCCTCCGGGTAAATGAAAAACTGTTTTTT
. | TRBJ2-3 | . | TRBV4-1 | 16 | CASSQDGRANTDTQYF | TGCGCCAGCAGCCAAGACGGCAGGGCTAACACAGATACGCAGTATTTT